This T cell receptor (beta chain) was sequenced during a study of T cells in Graves' hyperthyroidism and ophthalmopathy. Study-wide context: Blood from the periphery was taken at initial diagnosis, before any treatment.

RNA transcripts served as the template for amplifying TCR beta CDR3 regions. Carried out on the TCR CDR3, a first-round RT-PCR used the HTBI primer set. TCRdb re-derived calls from the multiplex PCR reads in MiXCR, one entry per CDR3 protein. The repertoire includes about 480,000 distinct CDR3 sequences, 13% to 15% of them detected once, and around a sixth sits in the top ten. Findings and caveats of the study: Ophthalmopathy was predicted by the model a median of roughly 6 months ahead of onset.

Exclusions: uncontrolled infection, other autoimmune disease, pregnancy, lactation. Fresh peripheral blood, 7.5 to 10 ml, was the source of the PBMCs. Trimming removed 11 bases from V and 7 bases from J; junction bases left unmatched: 11. This CDR3 has 14 residues. Germline V gene lookup returns CDR1 ENHRY and CDR2 SYGVKD. This clonotype was observed at least ten times. As yet, its antigen is unknown. This clonotype was obtained from a woman younger than 35 with Graves' hyperthyroidism. This chain links TRBV10-3 with TRBJ2-1, with TRBD2 matching over 10 bases. Sequenced input: blood. CDR3 sequence (DNA): TGTGCCGCGGGCAAGCGGGAGGGCCTTAATGAGCAGTTCTTC. Protein sequence: CAAGKREGLNEQFF.